The rows below give T cell receptor beta chains drawn from one sample of a study of shared clonotypes between healthy human individuals. TCRdb's copy holds only in-frame clones and misses some; the assay was immunoSEQ multiplex PCR. The table records approximately 400,000 clones, about 97% of them present only once. Sample: memory CD8+ T cells sorted from blood. The receptors here all came from a man under 40 in good health. Each CDR3 is given with its conserved first and last residue. A D gene is named only where the DNA matches it firmly. Clone size is shown for a subset of rows, as once, few, many or a class of expanded clone.

D: .
J: TRBJ2-7
size: .
V: TRBV10-1
CDR3: CASSVATDPYEQYF
DNA: TGCGCCAGCAGTGTCGCGACAGACCCCTACGAGCAGTACTTC

D: .
J: TRBJ2-7
size: .
V: TRBV18
CDR3: CASSPWGASSYEQYF
DNA: TGTGCCAGCTCACCTTGGGGGGCGAGTTCCTACGAGCAGTACTTC

D: .
J: TRBJ1-2
size: .
V: TRBV28
CDR3: CASSVYQGRYTF
DNA: TGTGCCAGCAGTGTATATCAGGGACGCTACACCTTC

D: .
J: TRBJ2-7
size: .
V: TRBV10-3
CDR3: CAISKDTLGDEQYF
DNA: TGTGCCATCAGCAAGGACACCTTAGGCGACGAGCAGTACTTC

D: TRBD2
J: TRBJ2-7
size: .
V: TRBV7-8
CDR3: CASSPSGLAGGMYEQYF
DNA: TGTGCCAGCAGCCCCTCCGGACTAGCGGGAGGGATGTACGAGCAGTACTTC

D: .
J: TRBJ2-7
size: .
V: TRBV28
CDR3: CASSFGFSYEQYF
DNA: TGTGCCAGCAGTTTCGGCTTCTCCTACGAGCAGTACTTC

D: TRBD1
J: TRBJ2-7
size: .
V: TRBV28
CDR3: CASRGQGASYEQYF
DNA: TGTGCCAGCAGAGGACAGGGGGCTTCCTACGAGCAGTACTTC

D: .
J: TRBJ2-3
size: .
V: TRBV7-9
CDR3: CASRGLTDTQYF
DNA: TGTGCCAGCAGGGGTCTGACAGATACGCAGTATTTT

D: .
J: TRBJ2-7
size: .
V: TRBV29-1
CDR3: CSVAGLARTYEQYF
DNA: TGCAGCGTTGCGGGGCTAGCCCGAACCTACGAGCAGTACTTC

D: .
J: TRBJ2-2
size: once
V: TRBV4-1
CDR3: CASSQDPNRELFF
DNA: TGCGCCAGCAGCCAAGATCCAAACCGGGAGCTGTTTTTT

D: TRBD1
J: TRBJ2-7
size: .
V: TRBV5-1
CDR3: CASSTTGQRLDEQYF
DNA: TGCGCCAGCAGCACAACGGGACAGCGCTTGGACGAGCAGTACTTC

D: .
J: TRBJ1-5
size: .
V: TRBV28
CDR3: CASSFVGYSNQPQHF
DNA: TGTGCCAGCAGTTTTGTCGGATATAGCAATCAGCCCCAGCATTTT

D: TRBD2
J: TRBJ2-1
size: .
V: TRBV4-1
CDR3: CASSQELAEYYNEQFF
DNA: TGCGCCAGCAGCCAAGAACTAGCGGAATACTACAATGAGCAGTTCTTC

D: TRBD2
J: TRBJ2-5
size: .
V: TRBV7-9
CDR3: CASSLLAGGKETQYF
DNA: TGTGCCAGCAGCTTACTAGCGGGAGGGAAAGAGACCCAGTACTTC

D: .
J: TRBJ2-7
size: .
V: TRBV7-9
CDR3: CASSLWGSGTEQYF
DNA: TGTGCCAGCAGCTTATGGGGGTCGGGGACAGAGCAGTACTTC

D: .
J: TRBJ2-1
size: .
V: TRBV6-1
CDR3: CASSVGGLHEQFF
DNA: TGTGCCAGCAGTGTCGGGGGGCTACATGAGCAGTTCTTC

D: .
J: TRBJ2-5
size: .
V: TRBV19
CDR3: CASSIDRAETQYF
DNA: TGTGCCAGTAGTATAGACAGGGCGGAGACCCAGTACTTC

D: TRBD1
J: TRBJ1-4
size: .
V: TRBV5-1
CDR3: CASSLTVGGQGAREKLFF
DNA: TGCGCCAGCAGCTTGACTGTCGGTGGACAGGGGGCGCGGGAAAAACTGTTTTTT

D: .
J: TRBJ2-7
size: once
V: TRBV4-2
CDR3: CASSQPLRREQYF
DNA: TGTGCCAGCAGCCAACCCCTACGTCGCGAGCAGTACTTC

D: .
J: TRBJ2-2
size: .
V: TRBV15
CDR3: CATSRETGRPGELFF
DNA: TGTGCCACCAGCAGAGAGACGGGGCGTCCCGGGGAGCTGTTTTTT

D: TRBD1
J: TRBJ2-1
size: .
V: TRBV27
CDR3: CASSGGQRLYNEQFF
DNA: TGTGCCAGCAGTGGGGGACAGCGTCTATACAATGAGCAGTTCTTC

D: .
J: TRBJ1-5
size: .
V: TRBV27
CDR3: CASSLKADQPQHF
DNA: TGTGCCAGCAGTTTAAAGGCGGATCAGCCCCAGCATTTT

D: .
J: TRBJ1-2
size: .
V: TRBV27
CDR3: CASSSFRGYGYTF
DNA: TGTGCCAGCAGTTCGTTCAGGGGATATGGCTACACCTTC

D: .
J: TRBJ1-3
size: once
V: TRBV7-9
CDR3: CASSQSPASSGNTIYF
DNA: TGTGCCAGCAGCCAGTCGCCAGCGAGCTCTGGAAACACCATATATTTT

D: TRBD2
J: TRBJ2-3
size: .
V: TRBV9
CDR3: CASSGRGGRAADTQYF
DNA: TGTGCCAGCAGCGGCCGGGGCGGGAGGGCCGCAGATACGCAGTATTTT

D: TRBD1
J: TRBJ2-2
size: .
V: TRBV6-1
CDR3: CASSRDRVFGGELFF
DNA: TGTGCCAGCAGCCGGGACAGGGTATTTGGCGGGGAGCTGTTTTTT

D: TRBD2
J: TRBJ2-3
size: .
V: TRBV10-3
CDR3: CAIRETSGRTDTQYF
DNA: TGTGCCATCAGGGAGACTAGCGGGAGAACAGATACGCAGTATTTT

D: TRBD1
J: TRBJ1-5
size: .
V: TRBV4-2
CDR3: CASSQSQGAMGNQPQHF
DNA: TGTGCCAGCAGCCAATCGCAGGGGGCTATGGGCAATCAGCCCCAGCATTTT

D: .
J: TRBJ2-7
size: .
V: TRBV29-1
CDR3: CSVAYRPYEQYF
DNA: TGCAGCGTTGCCTACAGACCCTACGAGCAGTACTTC

D: .
J: TRBJ1-5
size: .
V: TRBV19
CDR3: CASTREGNQPQHF
DNA: TGTGCCAGTACCCGTGAGGGGAATCAGCCCCAGCATTTT

D: TRBD1
J: TRBJ1-2
size: .
V: TRBV6-6
CDR3: CASSYPDRVANYGYTF
DNA: TGTGCCAGCAGTTACCCCGACAGGGTAGCTAACTATGGCTACACCTTC

D: .
J: TRBJ2-7
size: .
V: TRBV10-3
CDR3: CAISEVNYEQYF
DNA: TGTGCCATCAGTGAGGTAAACTACGAGCAGTACTTC

D: TRBD1
J: TRBJ2-3
size: .
V: TRBV29-1
CDR3: CSVDLQGTDTQYF
DNA: TGCAGCGTTGACCTACAGGGGACAGATACGCAGTATTTT

D: TRBD2
J: TRBJ2-1
size: .
V: TRBV10-3
CDR3: CAVRAGGGRNEQFF
DNA: TGTGCCGTGCGAGCGGGAGGAGGCAGAAATGAGCAGTTCTTC

D: .
J: TRBJ2-7
size: .
V: TRBV14
CDR3: CASSQGGGGTYEQYF
DNA: TGTGCCAGCAGCCAAGGGGGGGGCGGTACCTACGAGCAGTACTTC

D: .
J: TRBJ2-5
size: .
V: TRBV28
CDR3: CASSLPPQGFETQYF
DNA: TGTGCCAGCAGTTTACCTCCTCAGGGGTTTGAGACCCAGTACTTC

D: .
J: TRBJ1-3
size: .
V: TRBV25-1
CDR3: CASSELQRGNTIYF
DNA: TGTGCCAGCAGTGAATTACAGAGAGGAAACACCATATATTTT

D: .
J: TRBJ2-5
size: .
V: TRBV29-1
CDR3: CSVEFPIPRETQYF
DNA: TGCAGCGTTGAGTTTCCTATCCCCCGAGAGACCCAGTACTTC

D: .
J: TRBJ2-3
size: .
V: TRBV18
CDR3: CASSPPGIDTQYF
DNA: TGTGCCAGCTCACCGCCAGGTATAGATACGCAGTATTTT

D: TRBD2
J: TRBJ2-4
size: .
V: TRBV7-9
CDR3: CASSFSGLAGSIQYF
DNA: TGTGCCAGCAGCTTCTCAGGACTAGCGGGATCCATTCAGTACTTC

D: TRBD1
J: TRBJ2-3
size: .
V: TRBV19
CDR3: CASSTGTGGTDTQYF
DNA: TGTGCCAGTAGTACCGGGACAGGGGGCACAGATACGCAGTATTTT

D: TRBD2
J: TRBJ2-7
size: .
V: TRBV2
CDR3: CASLAGLYEQYF
DNA: TGTGCCAGCCTAGCGGGATTGTACGAGCAGTACTTC

D: TRBD1
J: TRBJ1-2
size: .
V: TRBV7-8
CDR3: CASSLGTGYGYTF
DNA: TGTGCCAGCAGCTTAGGGACAGGGTACGGCTACACCTTC

D: TRBD1
J: TRBJ2-7
size: .
V: TRBV5-1
CDR3: CASSLAQGPYEQYF
DNA: TGCGCCAGCAGCTTGGCACAGGGGCCCTACGAGCAGTACTTC

D: .
J: TRBJ2-7
size: .
V: TRBV6-5
CDR3: CASSYDLGYYEQYF
DNA: TGTGCCAGCAGTTACGACTTGGGGTACTACGAGCAGTACTTC

D: .
J: TRBJ2-2
size: .
V: TRBV9
CDR3: CASSVNTGELFF
DNA: TGTGCCAGCAGCGTGAACACCGGGGAGCTGTTTTTT

D: TRBD2
J: TRBJ2-1
size: .
V: TRBV9
CDR3: CASSSREGRYNEQFF
DNA: TGTGCCAGCAGCTCACGGGAGGGCCGTTACAATGAGCAGTTCTTC

D: .
J: TRBJ1-3
size: .
V: TRBV6-5
CDR3: CATTSTVSGNTIYF
DNA: TGTGCCACCACCTCGACGGTCTCTGGAAACACCATATATTTT

D: .
J: TRBJ2-7
size: once
V: TRBV28
CDR3: CASSHGGLEYF
DNA: TGTGCCAGCAGTCACGGGGGGCTGGAGTACTTC

D: .
J: TRBJ2-7
size: .
V: TRBV19
CDR3: CASSRGYTYEQYF
DNA: TGTGCCAGTAGCCGGGGCTACACCTACGAGCAGTACTTC

D: TRBD1
J: TRBJ2-7
size: .
V: TRBV4-1
CDR3: CASSHRQGDYEQYF
DNA: TGCGCCAGCAGCCACCGGCAGGGGGACTACGAGCAGTACTTC

D: .
J: TRBJ1-5
size: .
V: TRBV19
CDR3: CASSTSGAGGGAQHF
DNA: TGTGCCAGTAGTACCTCAGGGGCCGGCGGGGGAGCCCAGCATTTT